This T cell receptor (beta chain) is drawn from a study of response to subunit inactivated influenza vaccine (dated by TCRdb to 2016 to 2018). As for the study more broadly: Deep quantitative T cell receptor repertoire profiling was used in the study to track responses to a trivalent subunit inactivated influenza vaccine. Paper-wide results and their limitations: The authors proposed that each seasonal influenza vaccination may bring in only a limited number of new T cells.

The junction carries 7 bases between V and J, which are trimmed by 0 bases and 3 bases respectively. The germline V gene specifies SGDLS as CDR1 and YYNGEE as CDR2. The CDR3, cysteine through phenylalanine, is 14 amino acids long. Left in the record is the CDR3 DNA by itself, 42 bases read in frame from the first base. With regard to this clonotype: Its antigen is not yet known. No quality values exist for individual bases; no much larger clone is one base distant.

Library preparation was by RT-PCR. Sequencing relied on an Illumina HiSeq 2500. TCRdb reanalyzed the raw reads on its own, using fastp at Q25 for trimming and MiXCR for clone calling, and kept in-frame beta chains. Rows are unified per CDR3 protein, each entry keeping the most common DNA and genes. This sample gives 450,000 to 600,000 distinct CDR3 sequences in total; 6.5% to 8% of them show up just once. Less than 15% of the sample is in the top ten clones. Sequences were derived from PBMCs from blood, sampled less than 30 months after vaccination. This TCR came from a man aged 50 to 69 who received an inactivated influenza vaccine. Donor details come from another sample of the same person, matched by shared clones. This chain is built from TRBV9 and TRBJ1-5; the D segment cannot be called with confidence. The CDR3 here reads CASSVGTNNQPQHF. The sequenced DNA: TGTGCCAGCAGCGTAGGGACCAACAATCAGCCCCAGCATTTT.